A single sample is the source of the 24 T cell receptor beta chains below, sequenced in a study of neurological immune-mediated disorders. TCRdb called the 5' RACE reads again in MiXCR, with one record for every CDR3 protein. The data contain tens of thousands of distinct CDR3 sequences, approximately 10% of them singletons. The sequenced material came from PBMCs. The receptors shown here come from a man aged 35-49 years in good health.

This clonotype has a count of ten or more. The rearrangement joins TRBV20-1 to TRBJ2-3, with D perhaps TRBD2 (6 bases). Per the germline V gene, CDR1 is DFQATT and CDR2 is SNEGSKA (reference sequence). V was clipped by 4 bases and J by 2 bases, with 10 bases between them. The CDR3 totals 13 residues. DNA for the CDR3: TGCAGTGCTAAACCTAGCGTCACAGATACGCAGTATTTT. Its protein is CSAKPSVTDTQYF.

The sample holds many counts of this clonotype. The rearrangement links TRBV24-1 to TRBJ1-5, with 7 bases aligning to TRBD1. CDR1 is KGHDR and CDR2 is SFDVKD in the germline V gene. Unmatched junction bases numbered 19, after V lost 2 bases and J lost 7 bases. The CDR3 spans 19 residues. The CDR3 loop reads CATSDSSPSATGAGQPQHF. The DNA for the CDR3 is TGTGCCACCAGTGATTCCTCGCCAAGTGCAACAGGGGCGGGACAGCCCCAGCATTTT.

This clonotype was recorded at least ten times. V usage is TRBV12-3 or TRBV12-4 and J usage is TRBJ2-1, with D possibly being TRBD2 (5 bases). Deletions cut 10 bases from V and 3 bases from J, with 19 bases between. This CDR3 spans 15 amino acids. Here the CDR3 DNA reads TGTGCCACCACGGGCGGGCAGCCCGTCTACAATGAGCAGTTCTTC. Amino acid sequence: CATTGGQPVYNEQFF.

This clonotype was seen repeatedly, ten times or more. The chain combines TRBV12-3 or TRBV12-4 with TRBJ2-7, with D perhaps being TRBD1 or TRBD2 (5 bases each). The CDR3 totals 13 residues. V dropped 3 bases and J dropped 5 bases, with 11 bases sitting between them. CDR3: CASSFGTLDEQYF. CDR3 DNA sequence: TGTGCCAGCAGTTTCGGGACCCTAGACGAGCAGTACTTC.

This clonotype was found many times. At one of its ends the junction is not consistent with the germline gene, which may arise from a read error. The genes are TRBV20-1 and TRBJ2-7, with a tentative D call TRBD2 (5 bases). Germline loops: CDR1 DFQATT, CDR2 SNEGSKA (reference sequence). CDR3 length equals 13 residues. The CDR3: CSARGFSSYEQYF. The DNA for the CDR3 is TGCAGTGCCAGAGGGTTTTCCTCCTACGAGCAGTACTTC.

Many counts were recorded for this clonotype. The rearrangement links TRBV20-1 to TRBJ1-1; no clear D. V lost 4 bases to trimming and J lost 2 bases, with 11 bases between them. The CDR3 covers 13 residues. In germline, CDR1 is DFQATT, CDR2 SNEGSKA (reference sequence). CDR3 loop: CSATDLYNTEAFF. Here the CDR3 DNA reads TGCAGTGCTACTGACCTTTATAACACTGAAGCTTTCTTT.

This clonotype was seen at least ten times. The chain employs TRBV29-1 and TRBJ2-3, with 9 bases matching TRBD2. This CDR3 is 15 amino acids long. The germline CDR1 and CDR2 sequences are SQVTM and ANQGSEA. V lost 3 bases, J lost 6 bases, and 10 bases stayed unmatched. The CDR3 region is CSVEGGLAGADTQYF. Written as DNA, the CDR3 is TGCAGCGTTGAGGGGGGACTAGCAGGGGCGGATACGCAGTATTTT.

This clonotype was seen at least ten times. V is TRBV6-5 and J is TRBJ2-7; tentative D call: TRBD2 (7 bases). The V end was cut by 5 bases, the J end by 1 base, with 18 bases between. Germline CDR1 MNHEY, CDR2 SVGAGI. This CDR3 comprises 16 residues. This CDR3 reads CASSRLGGTISYEQYF. The CDR3 coding sequence is TGTGCCAGCAGTCGATTAGGGGGGACTATATCCTACGAGCAGTACTTC.

Many counts were recorded for this clonotype. The genes are TRBV27 and TRBJ2-5; possibly TRBD2 for D (5 bases). Germline V gene lookup returns CDR1 MNHEY and CDR2 SMNVEV (reference sequence). V dropped 4 bases and J dropped 6 bases, with 12 bases sitting between them. This CDR3 comprises 13 residues. CDR3 protein: CASSYEGFQTQYF. In DNA, the CDR3 is TGTGCCAGCAGTTATGAGGGATTTCAGACCCAGTACTTC.

This clonotype occurred many times. V usage is TRBV7-9 and J usage is TRBJ1-5; the D is unclear. V was trimmed by 1 base and J by 4 bases, leaving 8 bases between them. CDR1 is SEHNR and CDR2 is FQNEAQ in the germline V gene (reference sequence). The CDR3 contains 14 residues. As DNA, the CDR3 is TGTGCCAGCAGCTTAGGGGCCAATAATCAGCCCCAGCATTTT. It encodes CASSLGANNQPQHF.

This clonotype was seen ten or more times. The chain is built from TRBV27 and TRBJ2-1; 8 bases are a match to TRBD2. Germline V gene data show CDR1 as MNHEY and CDR2 as SMNVEV (reference sequence). This CDR3 is 17 amino acids long. The V and J ends lost 6 bases and 4 bases, in that order; junction bases with no gene match: 14. CDR3 amino acids: CASSQPTPSGLYNEQFF. CDR3 DNA sequence: TGTGCCAGCAGCCAGCCCACCCCTAGCGGGCTGTACAATGAGCAGTTCTTC.

Ten or more counts support this clonotype. This chain connects TRBV11-3 to TRBJ2-2; D is perhaps TRBD2 (6 bases). CDR1 is SGHNT, CDR2 YENEEA, per germline. This CDR3 region has 15 residues. V was cut by 3 bases and J by 1 base, with 9 bases left in between. Here the CDR3 reads CASSFGGVNTGELFF. The CDR3 DNA follows: TGTGCCAGCAGCTTTGGCGGGGTGAACACCGGGGAGCTGTTTTTT.

This clonotype was recorded many times. The chain employs TRBV5-1 and TRBJ2-5; D could derive from TRBD1 or TRBD2 (5 bases each). The germline V gene has CDR1 SGHRS and CDR2 YFSETQ. The V and J ends lost 0 bases and 4 bases respectively, with 13 bases between them. This CDR3 spans 15 amino acids. DNA for the CDR3: TGCGCCAGCAGCTTGGAGAGGGTCCAGGGAGAGACCCAGTACTTC. This codes for CASSLERVQGETQYF.

This clonotype came up many times. The chain combines TRBV10-2 with TRBJ1-2; D gene unclear. This CDR3 contains 14 residues. Germline V gives CDR1 WSHSY, CDR2 SAAADI. V was trimmed by 3 bases and J by 3 bases, leaving 11 bases between them. Here the CDR3 reads CASSDGVGYYGYTF. The CDR3 bases are TGCGCCAGCAGTGACGGGGTCGGTTACTATGGCTACACCTTC.

This clonotype was recorded at least ten times. DNA for the CDR3: TGCGCCAGCAGCCGGGGGGATGAAAAACTGTTTTTT. Translated: CASSRGDEKLFF. The chain joins TRBV5-1 to TRBJ1-4; a possible D gene is TRBD1 (5 bases). The germline CDR1 and CDR2 sequences are SGHRS and YFSETQ. Trimming pared 4 bases from V and 6 bases from J, leaving 7 bases between. The CDR3 runs to 12 residues.

The V gene is TRBV10-3, the J gene TRBJ2-1, with 9 bases that match TRBD1. V was clipped by 4 bases and J by 6 bases; unmatched bases: 7. Germline assignment: CDR1 ENHRY and CDR2 SYGVKD. The CDR3 covers 15 residues. CDR3 DNA: TGTGCCATCAGTGGCGGGACAGGGATATCCAATGAGCAGTTCTTC. Amino acid sequence: CAISGGTGISNEQFF.

This clonotype was recorded many times. V is TRBV7-2 and J is TRBJ2-3; 8 positions match TRBD2. This CDR3 has 17 residues. The germline V gene has CDR1 SGHTA and CDR2 FQGNSA. V lost 3 bases, J lost 5 bases, and 13 bases stayed unmatched. CDR3 sequence: CASSFEPTSATVDTQYF. The CDR3 nucleotides are TGTGCCAGCAGCTTTGAACCGACTAGCGCAACGGTAGATACGCAGTATTTT.

This clonotype appeared many times. This chain connects TRBV27 to TRBJ2-7; tentatively, D is TRBD1 (5 bases). V was trimmed by 5 bases and J by 4 bases, leaving 9 bases between them. The CDR3 runs to 12 residues. Germline V gives CDR1 MNHEY, CDR2 SMNVEV (reference sequence). The CDR3 is CASSPQGYEQYF. CDR3 nucleotide sequence: TGTGCCAGCAGTCCCCAGGGTTACGAGCAGTACTTC.

In its sample, this clonotype was seen many times. The chain recombines TRBV5-1 with TRBJ1-5; no clear D gene. V was cut by 0 bases and J by 0 bases, with 4 bases left in between. This CDR3 is 14 amino acids long. Germline V gene lookup returns CDR1 SGHRS and CDR2 YFSETQ. The CDR3: CASSLDSSNQPQHF. Written as DNA, the CDR3 is TGCGCCAGCAGCTTGGACAGTAGCAATCAGCCCCAGCATTTT.

This clonotype has ten or more counts. The chain employs TRBV4-2 and TRBJ2-7, with 10 bases identical to TRBD2. Germline values: CDR1 LGHNA, CDR2 YNFKEQ. V dropped 0 bases and J dropped 1; count of bases not matched to a gene: 3. The CDR3 sequence is 16 residues long. CDR3 sequence (DNA): TGTGCCAGCAGCCAAGATCAAGCGGGAGGGTCCTACGAGCAGTACTTC. This translates into CASSQDQAGGSYEQYF.

There are many counts of this clonotype. CDR3 sequence (DNA): TGTGCCAGCAGTCTAACGGGGGGTTGGGAAAAACTGTTTTTT. This translates into CASSLTGGWEKLFF. The chain joins TRBV12-3 or TRBV12-4 to TRBJ1-4; maybe TRBD1 (5 bases). The CDR3 contains 14 residues. V lost 5 bases and J lost 8, with 15 bases in between.

This clonotype has a count of ten or more. The CDR3: CASSPLGGDEQYF. CDR3 nucleotide sequence: TGTGCCAGCTCACCCCTTGGGGGAGACGAGCAGTACTTC. This chain connects TRBV18 to TRBJ2-7; D is tentatively TRBD1 or TRBD2 (5 bases each). V was trimmed by 3 bases and J by 5 bases, leaving 11 bases between them. Per germline, CDR1 KGHSH and CDR2 LQKENI. The CDR3 sequence is 13 residues long.

This clonotype was found a few times. The chain employs TRBV20-1 and TRBJ2-1; 9 bases fit TRBD2. The V gene end was trimmed by 2 bases and the J gene end by 8 bases; junction bases not matched to a gene: 19. Germline CDR1 and CDR2: DFQATT and SNEGSKA (reference sequence). The CDR3 is 18 amino acids. The CDR3 nucleotides read TGCAGTGCTAGAATCCTCCTTGTAGAGGCGGGGGGGCCACATGAGCAGTTCTTC. This sequence encodes CSARILLVEAGGPHEQFF.

This clonotype was counted many times. The gene calls are TRBV29-1 and TRBJ2-7, with 7 positions matching TRBD2. J lost 4 bases, V lost 3 bases, and 6 bases had no gene match. The CDR3 length is 13 residues. The germline V gene encodes CDR1 SQVTM and CDR2 ANQGSEA. CDR3 coding DNA: TGCAGCGTTGAGGGGGGGGATACGTACGAGCAGTACTTC. This sequence encodes CSVEGGDTYEQYF.